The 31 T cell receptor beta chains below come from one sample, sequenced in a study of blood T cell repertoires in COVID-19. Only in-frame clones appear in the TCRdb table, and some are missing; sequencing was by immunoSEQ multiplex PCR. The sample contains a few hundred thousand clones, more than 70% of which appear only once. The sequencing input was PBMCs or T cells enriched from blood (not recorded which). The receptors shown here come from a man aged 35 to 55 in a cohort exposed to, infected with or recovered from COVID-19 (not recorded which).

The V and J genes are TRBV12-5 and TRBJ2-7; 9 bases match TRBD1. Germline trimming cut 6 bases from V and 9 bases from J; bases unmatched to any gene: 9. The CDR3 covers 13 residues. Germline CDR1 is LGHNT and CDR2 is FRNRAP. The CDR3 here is CASGLGDRGAQYF. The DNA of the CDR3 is TGTGCTAGTGGCTTAGGAGACAGGGGGGCGCAGTACTTC.

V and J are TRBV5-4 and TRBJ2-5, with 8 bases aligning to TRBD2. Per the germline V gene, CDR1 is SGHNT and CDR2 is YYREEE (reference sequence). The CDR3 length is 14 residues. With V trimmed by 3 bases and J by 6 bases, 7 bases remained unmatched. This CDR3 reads CASSSSGGWKTQYF. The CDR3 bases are TGTGCCAGCAGCTCATCGGGGGGGTGGAAGACCCAGTACTTC.

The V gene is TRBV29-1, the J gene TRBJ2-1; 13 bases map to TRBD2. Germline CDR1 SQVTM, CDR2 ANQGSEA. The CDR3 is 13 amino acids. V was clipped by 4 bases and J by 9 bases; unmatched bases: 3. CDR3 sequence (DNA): TGCAGCGTTGGACTAGCGGGAGGTGCTGAGCAGTTCTTC. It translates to CSVGLAGGAEQFF.

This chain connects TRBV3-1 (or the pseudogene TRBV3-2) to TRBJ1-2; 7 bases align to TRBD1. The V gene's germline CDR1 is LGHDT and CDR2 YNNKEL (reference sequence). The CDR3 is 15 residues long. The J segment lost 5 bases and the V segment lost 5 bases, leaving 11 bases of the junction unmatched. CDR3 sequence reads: CASSGDRARWYGYTF. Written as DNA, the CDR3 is TGTGCCAGCAGCGGTGACAGGGCGCGTTGGTATGGCTACACCTTC.

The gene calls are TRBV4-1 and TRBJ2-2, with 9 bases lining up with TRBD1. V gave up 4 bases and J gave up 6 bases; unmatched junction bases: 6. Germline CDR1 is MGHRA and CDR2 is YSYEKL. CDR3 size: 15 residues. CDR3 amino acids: CASSLEQGASGELFF. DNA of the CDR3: TGCGCCAGCAGCCTAGAACAGGGGGCATCCGGGGAGCTGTTTTTT.

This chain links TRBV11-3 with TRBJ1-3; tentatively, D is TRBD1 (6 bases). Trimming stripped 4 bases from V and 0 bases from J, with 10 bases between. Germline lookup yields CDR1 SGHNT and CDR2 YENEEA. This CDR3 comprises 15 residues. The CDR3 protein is CASSSGQSSGNTIYF. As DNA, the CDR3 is TGTGCCAGCAGCTCCGGACAGAGCTCTGGAAACACCATATATTTT.

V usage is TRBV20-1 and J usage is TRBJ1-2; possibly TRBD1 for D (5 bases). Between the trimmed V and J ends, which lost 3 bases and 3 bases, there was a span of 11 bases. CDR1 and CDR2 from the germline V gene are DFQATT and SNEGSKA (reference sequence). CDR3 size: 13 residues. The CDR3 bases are TGCAGTGCTAGTGTCAGGGCCGACTATGGCTACACCTTC. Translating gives CSASVRADYGYTF.

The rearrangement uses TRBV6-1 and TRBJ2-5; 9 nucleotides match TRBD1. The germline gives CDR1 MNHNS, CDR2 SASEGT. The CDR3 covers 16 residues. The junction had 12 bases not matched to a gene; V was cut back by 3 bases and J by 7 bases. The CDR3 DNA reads TGTGCCAGCAGTGACAGCTTGGGACAGGGACACCGGACCCAGTACTTC. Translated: CASSDSLGQGHRTQYF.

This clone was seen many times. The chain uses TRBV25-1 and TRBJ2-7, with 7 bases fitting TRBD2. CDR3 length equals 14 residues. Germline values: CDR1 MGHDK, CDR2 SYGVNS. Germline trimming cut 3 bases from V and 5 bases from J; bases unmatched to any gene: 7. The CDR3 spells CASSDDGRLNEQYF. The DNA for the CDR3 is TGTGCCAGCAGTGACGACGGGAGGCTTAACGAGCAGTACTTC.

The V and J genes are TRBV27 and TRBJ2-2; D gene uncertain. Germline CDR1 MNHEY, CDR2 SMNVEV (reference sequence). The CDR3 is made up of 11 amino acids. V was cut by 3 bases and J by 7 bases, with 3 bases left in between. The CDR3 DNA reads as TGTGCCAGCAGTTTCCGCGGGGAGCTGTTTTTT. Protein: CASSFRGELFF.

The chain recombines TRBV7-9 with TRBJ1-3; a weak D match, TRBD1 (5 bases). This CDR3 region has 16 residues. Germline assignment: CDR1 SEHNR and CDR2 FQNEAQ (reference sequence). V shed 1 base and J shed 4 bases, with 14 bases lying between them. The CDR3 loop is CASSLEARRGGNTIYF. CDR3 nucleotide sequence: TGTGCCAGCAGCTTAGAGGCTCGGAGGGGAGGAAACACCATATATTTT. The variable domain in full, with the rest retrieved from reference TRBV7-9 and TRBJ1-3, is DTGVSQNPRHKITKRGQNVTFRCDPISEHNRLYWYRQTLGQGPEFLTYFQNEAQLEKSRLLSDRFSAERPKGSFSTLEIQRTEQGDSAMYLCASSLEARRGGNTIYFGEGSWLTVV.

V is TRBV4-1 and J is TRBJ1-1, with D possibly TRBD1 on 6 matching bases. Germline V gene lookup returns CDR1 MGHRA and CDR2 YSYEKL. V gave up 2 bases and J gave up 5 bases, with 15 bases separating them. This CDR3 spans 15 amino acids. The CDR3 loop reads CASSQYPRGQTEAFF. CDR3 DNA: TGCGCCAGCAGCCAATACCCCAGGGGTCAGACTGAAGCTTTCTTT.

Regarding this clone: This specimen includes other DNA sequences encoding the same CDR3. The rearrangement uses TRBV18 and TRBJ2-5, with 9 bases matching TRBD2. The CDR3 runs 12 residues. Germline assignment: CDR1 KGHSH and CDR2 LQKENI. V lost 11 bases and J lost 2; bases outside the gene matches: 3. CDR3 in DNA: TGTGCCTCTAGCGGGACTCAAGAGACCCAGTACTTC. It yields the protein CASSGTQETQYF.

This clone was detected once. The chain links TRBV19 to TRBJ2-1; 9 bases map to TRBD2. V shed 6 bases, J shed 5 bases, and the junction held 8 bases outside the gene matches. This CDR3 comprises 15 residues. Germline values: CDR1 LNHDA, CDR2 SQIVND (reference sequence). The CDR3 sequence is CASRPLAGAHNEQFF. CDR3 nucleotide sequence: TGTGCCAGTAGACCCTTAGCGGGAGCCCACAATGAGCAGTTCTTC.

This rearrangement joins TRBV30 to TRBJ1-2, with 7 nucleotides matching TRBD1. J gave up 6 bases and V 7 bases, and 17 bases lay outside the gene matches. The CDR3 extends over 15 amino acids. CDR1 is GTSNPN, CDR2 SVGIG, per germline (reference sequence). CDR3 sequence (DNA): TGTGCCTCCGAGAAGAGGGGGCAGTCCGGCCATGGCTACACCTTC. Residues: CASEKRGQSGHGYTF.

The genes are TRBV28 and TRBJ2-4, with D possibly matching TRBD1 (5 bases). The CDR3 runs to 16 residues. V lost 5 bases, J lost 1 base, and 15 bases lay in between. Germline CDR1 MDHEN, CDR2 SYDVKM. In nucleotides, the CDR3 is TGTGCCAGCAGTGGTCAGGGATTAGTGGCCAAAAACATTCAGTACTTC. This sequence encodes CASSGQGLVAKNIQYF.

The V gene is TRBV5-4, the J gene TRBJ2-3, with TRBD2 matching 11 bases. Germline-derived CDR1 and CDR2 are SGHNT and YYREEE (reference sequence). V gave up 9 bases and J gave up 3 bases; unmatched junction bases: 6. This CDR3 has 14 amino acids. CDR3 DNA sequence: TGTGCCACCCTCACTAGCGGGAGTACAGATACGCAGTATTTT. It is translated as CATLTSGSTDTQYF.

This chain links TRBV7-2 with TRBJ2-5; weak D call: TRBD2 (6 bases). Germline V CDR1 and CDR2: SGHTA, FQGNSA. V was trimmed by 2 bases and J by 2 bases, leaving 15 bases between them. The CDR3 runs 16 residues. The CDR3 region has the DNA TGTGCCAGCAGCTTAAGGCTAGCGCCGACTCAAGAGACCCAGTACTTC. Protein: CASSLRLAPTQETQYF.

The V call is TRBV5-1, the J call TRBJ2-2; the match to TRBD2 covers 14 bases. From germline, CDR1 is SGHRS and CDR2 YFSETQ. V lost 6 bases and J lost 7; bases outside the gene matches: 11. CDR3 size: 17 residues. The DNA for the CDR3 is TGCGCCAGCACTAGGGGACTAGCGGGAGTCGGAGGCGGGGAGCTGTTTTTT. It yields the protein CASTRGLAGVGGGELFF.

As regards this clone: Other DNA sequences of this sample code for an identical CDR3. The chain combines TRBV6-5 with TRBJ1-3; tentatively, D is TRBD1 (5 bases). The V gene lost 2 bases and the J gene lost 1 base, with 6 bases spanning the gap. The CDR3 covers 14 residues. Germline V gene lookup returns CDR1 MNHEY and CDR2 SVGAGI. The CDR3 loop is CASSYGGSGNTIYF. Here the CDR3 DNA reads TGTGCCAGCAGTTACGGGGGGTCTGGAAACACCATATATTTT.

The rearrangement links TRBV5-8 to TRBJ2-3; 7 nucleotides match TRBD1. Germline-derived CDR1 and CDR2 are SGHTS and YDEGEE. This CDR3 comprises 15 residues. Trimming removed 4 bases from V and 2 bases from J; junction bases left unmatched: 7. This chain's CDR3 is CASSNRDRLTDTQYF. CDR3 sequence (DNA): TGTGCCAGCAGCAACCGGGACAGACTCACAGATACGCAGTATTTT.

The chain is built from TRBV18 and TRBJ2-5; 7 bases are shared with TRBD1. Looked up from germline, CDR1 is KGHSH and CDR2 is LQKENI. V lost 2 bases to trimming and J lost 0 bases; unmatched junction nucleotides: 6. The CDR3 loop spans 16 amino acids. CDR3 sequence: CASSPTTGPYQETQYF. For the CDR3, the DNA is TGTGCCAGCTCACCAACGACAGGGCCGTACCAAGAGACCCAGTACTTC.

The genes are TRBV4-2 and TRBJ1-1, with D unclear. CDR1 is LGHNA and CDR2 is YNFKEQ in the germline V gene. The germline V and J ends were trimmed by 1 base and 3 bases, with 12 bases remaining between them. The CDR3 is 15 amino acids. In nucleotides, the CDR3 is TGTGCCAGCAGCCAAGTCGGTACCCCCGACACTGAAGCTTTCTTT. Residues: CASSQVGTPDTEAFF.

For the CDR3, the DNA is TGTGCCAGCGATGGACAGGGGATTGGCTACACCTTC. This codes for CASDGQGIGYTF. The chain combines TRBV2 with TRBJ1-2, with 9 bases that match TRBD1. The CDR3 covers 12 residues. Germline loops: CDR1 SNHLY, CDR2 FYNNEI. V was clipped by 8 bases and J by 7 bases; unmatched bases: 5. Supplemented by reference TRBV2 and TRBJ1-2, the full variable domain reads EPEVTQTPSHQVTQMGQEVILRCVPISNHLYFYWYRQILGQKVEFLVSFYNNEISEKSEIFDDQFSVERPDGSNFTLKIRSTKLEDSAMYFCASDGQGIGYTFGSGTRLTVV.

In DNA, the CDR3 is TGTGCCAGCAGTTCAGGACAGGGGGCGATTGGCTACACCTTC. This encodes CASSSGQGAIGYTF. The chain uses TRBV28 and TRBJ1-2; 11 bases align to TRBD1. In germline, CDR1 is MDHEN, CDR2 SYDVKM. CDR3 length: 14 amino acids. Losses at the gene ends were 4 bases for V and 7 bases for J; bases not matched to a gene: 5.

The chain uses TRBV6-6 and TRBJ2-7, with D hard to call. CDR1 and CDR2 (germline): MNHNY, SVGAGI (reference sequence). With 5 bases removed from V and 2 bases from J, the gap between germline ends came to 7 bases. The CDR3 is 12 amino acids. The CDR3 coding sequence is TGTGCCAGCAGTCTCTCCCCCTACGAGCAGTACTTC. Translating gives CASSLSPYEQYF.

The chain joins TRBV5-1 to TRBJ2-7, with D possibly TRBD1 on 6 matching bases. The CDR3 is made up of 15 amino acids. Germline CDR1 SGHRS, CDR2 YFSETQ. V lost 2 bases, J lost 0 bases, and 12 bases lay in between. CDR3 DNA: TGCGCCAGCAGCTTAGGACAGACGAGCTCCTACGAGCAGTACTTC. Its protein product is CASSLGQTSSYEQYF.

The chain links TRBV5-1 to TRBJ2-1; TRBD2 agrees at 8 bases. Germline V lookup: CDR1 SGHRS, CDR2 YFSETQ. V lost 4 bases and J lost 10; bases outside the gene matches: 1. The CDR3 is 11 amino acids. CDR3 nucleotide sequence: TGCGCCAGCAGCCAGCGGGAGGAGCAGTTCTTC. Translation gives CASSQREEQFF.

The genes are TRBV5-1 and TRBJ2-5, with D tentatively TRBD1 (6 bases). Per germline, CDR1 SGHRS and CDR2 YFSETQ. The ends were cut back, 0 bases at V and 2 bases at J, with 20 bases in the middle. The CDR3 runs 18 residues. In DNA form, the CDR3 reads TGCGCCAGCAGCTTGGTGTCAGGGGCCCGCAGTGGACAAGAGACCCAGTACTTC. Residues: CASSLVSGARSGQETQYF. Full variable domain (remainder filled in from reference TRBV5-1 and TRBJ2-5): KAGVTQTPRYLIKTRGQQVTLSCSPISGHRSVSWYQQTPGQGLQFLFEYFSETQRNKGNFPGRFSGRQFSNSRSEMNVSTLELGDSALYLCASSLVSGARSGQETQYFGPGTRLLVL.

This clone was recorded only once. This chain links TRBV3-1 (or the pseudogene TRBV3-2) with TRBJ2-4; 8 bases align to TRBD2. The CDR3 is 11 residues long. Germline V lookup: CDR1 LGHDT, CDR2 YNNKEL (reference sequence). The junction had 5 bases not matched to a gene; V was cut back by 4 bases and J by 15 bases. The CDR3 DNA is TGTGCCAGCAGCCTCGGGACTAGATCGTACTTC. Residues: CASSLGTRSYF.

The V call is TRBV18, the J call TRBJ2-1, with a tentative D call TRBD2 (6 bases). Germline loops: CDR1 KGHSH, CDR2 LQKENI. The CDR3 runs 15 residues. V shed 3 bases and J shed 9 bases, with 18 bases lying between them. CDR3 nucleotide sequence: TGTGCCAGCTCACCGGGTTTCGGGGGAGTGAGTGAGCAGTTCTTC. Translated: CASSPGFGGVSEQFF.